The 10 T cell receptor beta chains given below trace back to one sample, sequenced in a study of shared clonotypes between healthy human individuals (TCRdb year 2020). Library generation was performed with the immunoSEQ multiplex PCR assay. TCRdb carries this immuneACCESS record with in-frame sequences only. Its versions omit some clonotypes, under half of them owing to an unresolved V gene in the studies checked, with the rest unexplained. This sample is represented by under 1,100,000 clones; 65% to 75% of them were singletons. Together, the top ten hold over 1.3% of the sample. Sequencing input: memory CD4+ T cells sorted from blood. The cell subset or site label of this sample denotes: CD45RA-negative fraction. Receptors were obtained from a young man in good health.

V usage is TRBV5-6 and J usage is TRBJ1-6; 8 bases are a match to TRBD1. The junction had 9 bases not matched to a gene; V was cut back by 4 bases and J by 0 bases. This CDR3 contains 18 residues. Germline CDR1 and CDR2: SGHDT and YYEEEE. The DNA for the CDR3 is TGTGCCAGCAGCATGACAGGGGCCTCAAGCTCCTATAATTCACCCCTCCACTTT. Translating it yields CASSMTGASSSYNSPLHF.

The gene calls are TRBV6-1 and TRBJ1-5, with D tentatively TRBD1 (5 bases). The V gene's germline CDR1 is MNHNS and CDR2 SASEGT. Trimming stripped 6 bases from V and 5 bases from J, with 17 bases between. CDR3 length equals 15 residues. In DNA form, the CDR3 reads TGTGCCAGCAGCCCAGGGCCACTGGGGCATCAGCCCCAGCATTTT. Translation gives CASSPGPLGHQPQHF.

CDR3 protein: CASSQVGHNEQFF. The CDR3 nucleotides are TGCGCCAGCAGCCAAGTAGGCCACAATGAGCAGTTCTTC. J is TRBJ2-1 and V is TRBV4-1; D not certain. There are 13 residues in the CDR3. From germline, CDR1 is MGHRA and CDR2 YSYEKL. V shed 1 base and J shed 5 bases, with 6 bases lying between them.

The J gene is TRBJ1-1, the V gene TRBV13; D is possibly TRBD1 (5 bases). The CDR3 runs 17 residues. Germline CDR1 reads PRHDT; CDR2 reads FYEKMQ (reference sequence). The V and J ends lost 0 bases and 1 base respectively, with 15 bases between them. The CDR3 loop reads CASSLGMWGSPNTEAFF. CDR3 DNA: TGTGCCAGCAGCTTAGGTATGTGGGGCAGCCCGAACACTGAAGCTTTCTTT.

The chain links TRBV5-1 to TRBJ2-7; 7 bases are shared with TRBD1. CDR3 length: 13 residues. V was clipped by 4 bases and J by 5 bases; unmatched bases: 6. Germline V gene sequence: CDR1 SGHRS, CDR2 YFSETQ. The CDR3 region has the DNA TGCGCCAGCAGCCTTGACAGGGCGGACGAGCAGTACTTC. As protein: CASSLDRADEQYF.

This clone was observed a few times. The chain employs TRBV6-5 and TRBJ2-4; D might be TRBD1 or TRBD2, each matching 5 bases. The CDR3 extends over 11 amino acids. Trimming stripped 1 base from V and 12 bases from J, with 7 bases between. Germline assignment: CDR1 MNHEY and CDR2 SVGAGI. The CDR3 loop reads CASSYFGTQYF. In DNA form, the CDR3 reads TGTGCCAGCAGTTACTTCGGGACTCAGTACTTC.

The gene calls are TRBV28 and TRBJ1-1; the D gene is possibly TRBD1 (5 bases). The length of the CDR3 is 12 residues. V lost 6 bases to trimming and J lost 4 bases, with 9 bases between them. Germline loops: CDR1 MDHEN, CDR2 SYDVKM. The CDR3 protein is CASSQQATEAFF. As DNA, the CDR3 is TGTGCCAGCAGCCAACAGGCCACTGAAGCTTTCTTT.

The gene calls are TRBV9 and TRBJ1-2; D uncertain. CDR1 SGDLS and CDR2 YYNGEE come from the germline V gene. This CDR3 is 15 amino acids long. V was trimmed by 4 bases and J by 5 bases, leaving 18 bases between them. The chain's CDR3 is CASSSKRGLGYGYTF. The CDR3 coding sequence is TGTGCCAGCAGCTCAAAGAGAGGCCTCGGGTATGGCTACACCTTC.

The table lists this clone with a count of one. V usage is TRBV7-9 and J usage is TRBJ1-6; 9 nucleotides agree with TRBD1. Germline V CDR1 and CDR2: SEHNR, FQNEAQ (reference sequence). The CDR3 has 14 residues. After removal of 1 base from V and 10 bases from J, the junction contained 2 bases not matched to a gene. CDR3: CASSLGGQGSPLHF. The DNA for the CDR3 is TGTGCCAGCAGCTTAGGGGGACAGGGATCACCCCTCCACTTT. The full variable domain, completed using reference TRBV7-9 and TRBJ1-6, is DTGVSQNPRHKITKRGQNVTFRCDPISEHNRLYWYRQTLGQGPEFLTYFQNEAQLEKSRLLSDRFSAERPKGSFSTLEIQRTEQGDSAMYLCASSLGGQGSPLHFGNGTRLTVT.

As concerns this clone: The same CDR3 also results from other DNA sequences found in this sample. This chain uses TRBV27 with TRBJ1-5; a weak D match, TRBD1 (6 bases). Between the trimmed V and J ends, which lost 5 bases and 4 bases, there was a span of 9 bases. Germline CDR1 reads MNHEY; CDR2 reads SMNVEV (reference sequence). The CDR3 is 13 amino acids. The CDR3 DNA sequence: TGTGCCAGCAGTACAGGGTTAAATCAGCCCCAGCATTTT. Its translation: CASSTGLNQPQHF.